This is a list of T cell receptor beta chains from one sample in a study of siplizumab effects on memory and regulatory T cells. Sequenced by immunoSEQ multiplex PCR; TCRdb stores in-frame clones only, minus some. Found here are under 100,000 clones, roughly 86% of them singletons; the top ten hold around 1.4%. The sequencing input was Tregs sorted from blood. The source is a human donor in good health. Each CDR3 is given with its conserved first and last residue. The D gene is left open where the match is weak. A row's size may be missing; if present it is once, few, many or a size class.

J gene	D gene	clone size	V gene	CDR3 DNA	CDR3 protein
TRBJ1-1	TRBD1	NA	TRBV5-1	TGCGCCAGCAGCGCGGGACAGGGGGTGTCAGCTTTCTTT	CASSAGQGVSAFF
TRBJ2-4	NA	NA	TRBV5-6	TGTGCCAGCAGCAGCTACGACAGCCTAGCCAAAAACATTCAGTACTTC	CASSSYDSLAKNIQYF
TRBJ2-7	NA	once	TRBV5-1	TGCGCCAGCAGCTTAACCGGGACCTACGAGCAGTACTTC	CASSLTGTYEQYF
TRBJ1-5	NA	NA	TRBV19	TGTGCCAGTAGTATAGGGAGGGGCAATCAGCCCCAGCATTTT	CASSIGRGNQPQHF
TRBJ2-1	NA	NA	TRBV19	TGTGCCAGTAGTATATGGAGGTCACCTCGAGACAATGAGCAGTTCTTC	CASSIWRSPRDNEQFF
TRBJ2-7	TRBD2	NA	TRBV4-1	TGCGCCAGCAGCCAGATAGCGGGGGGGCCTTACGAGCAGTACTTC	CASSQIAGGPYEQYF
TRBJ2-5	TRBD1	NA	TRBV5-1	TGCGCCAGCAGCTCTCAGGGGGCCGGGGAGACCCAGTACTTC	CASSSQGAGETQYF
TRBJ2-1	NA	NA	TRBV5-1	TGCGCCAGCAGCTTTGGAGCATATTACAATGAGCAGTTCTTC	CASSFGAYYNEQFF
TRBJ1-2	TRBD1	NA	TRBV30	TGTGCCTGCAGGGACAGGGGGCACTATGGCTACACCTTC	CACRDRGHYGYTF
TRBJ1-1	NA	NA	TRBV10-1	TGCGCCAGCAGTGAGAATAGACGGCTGAACACTGAAGCTTTCTTT	CASSENRRLNTEAFF
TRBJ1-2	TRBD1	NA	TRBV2	TGTGCCAGCAGGGAAAAACAGGGGGCTAACTATGGCTACACCTTC	CASREKQGANYGYTF
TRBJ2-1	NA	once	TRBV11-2	TGTGCCAGCAGCCCCAACGTTGTTCCGGGAGTAAAAACGTTCTTC	CASSPNVVPGVKTFF
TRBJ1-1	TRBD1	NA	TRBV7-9	TGTGCCAGCAGGCGTACAGGGGTCGGCGATAACACTGAAGCTTTCTTT	CASRRTGVGDNTEAFF
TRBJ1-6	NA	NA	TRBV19	TGTGCCAGTAGTACAGCTTCACGGAATTCACCCCTCCACTTT	CASSTASRNSPLHF
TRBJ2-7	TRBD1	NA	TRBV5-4	TGTGCCAGCAGCTCCCGGGACAGCCGGTACTCCTACGAGCAGTACTTC	CASSSRDSRYSYEQYF
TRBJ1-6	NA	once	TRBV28	TGTGCCAGCAGACCCGAAAGCTCCTATAATTCACCCCTCCACTTT	CASRPESSYNSPLHF
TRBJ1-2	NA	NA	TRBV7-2	TGTGCCAGCAGCCCAGGGGTAGGAAACTATGGCTACACCTTC	CASSPGVGNYGYTF
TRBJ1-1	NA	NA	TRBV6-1	TGTGCCAGCCGTGGACGCGACTCAACTTTCTTT	CASRGRDSTFF
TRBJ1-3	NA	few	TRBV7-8	TGTGCCAGCAGGCCGAAGGTGGGAAACACCATATATTTT	CASRPKVGNTIYF
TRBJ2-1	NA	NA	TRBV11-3	TGTGCCAGCAGCGCCAACAATGAGCAGTTCTTC	CASSANNEQFF
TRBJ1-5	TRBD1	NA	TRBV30	TGTGCCTGGAGTACCAAGGGGACAGGGGGATCTCTGCGCAATCAGCCCCAGCATTTT	CAWSTKGTGGSLRNQPQHF
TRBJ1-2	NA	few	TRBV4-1	TGCGCCAGCAGCCAAGAATGGGATGGCTACACCTTC	CASSQEWDGYTF
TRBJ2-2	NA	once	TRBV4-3	TGCGCCAGCAGCCAAGATTCCAGTCGCACCGGGGAGCTGTTTTTT	CASSQDSSRTGELFF
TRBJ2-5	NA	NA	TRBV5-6	TGTGCCAGCAGCCGACAGGCGGCCCAAGAGACCCAGTACTTC	CASSRQAAQETQYF
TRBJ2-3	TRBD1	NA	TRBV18	TGTGCCAGCTCACCACCGAACAGGGGGCGGACAGATACGCAGTATTTT	CASSPPNRGRTDTQYF
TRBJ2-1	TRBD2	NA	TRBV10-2	TGCGCCAGCAGCCTCCGACTAGCGGGGGGATACAATGAGCAGTTCTTC	CASSLRLAGGYNEQFF
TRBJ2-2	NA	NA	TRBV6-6	TGTGCCAGCAGTTACGATGGGGCCGGGGAGCTGTTTTTT	CASSYDGAGELFF
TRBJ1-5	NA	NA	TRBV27	TGTGCCAGCAGTTTCCGGACGGTCAGCAATCAGCCCCAGCATTTT	CASSFRTVSNQPQHF
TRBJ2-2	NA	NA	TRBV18	TGTGCCAGCTCATCAGGGTTGAACACCGGGGAGCTGTTTTTT	CASSSGLNTGELFF
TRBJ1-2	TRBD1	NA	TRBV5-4	TGTGCCAGCAGCTATGGACAGGGGCTCTATGGCTACACCTTC	CASSYGQGLYGYTF
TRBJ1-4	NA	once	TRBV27	TGTGCCAGCAGTTGGGCAACTAATGAAAAACTGTTTTTT	CASSWATNEKLFF
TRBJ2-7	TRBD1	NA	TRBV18	TGTGCCAGCTCGGCAGGGACCGGGACAGTGGCCTACGAGCAGTACTTC	CASSAGTGTVAYEQYF
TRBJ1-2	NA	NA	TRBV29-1	TGCAGCGTTGATCCACGGAAATATGGCTACACCTTC	CSVDPRKYGYTF
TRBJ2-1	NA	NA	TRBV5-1	TGCGCCAGCAGCCAGGGCCGCCTTACCTACAATGAGCAGTTCTTC	CASSQGRLTYNEQFF
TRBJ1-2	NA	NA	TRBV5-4	TGTGCCAGCAGCCTTGGACAAAAGGGGGGGTTTGCCTATGGCTACACCTTC	CASSLGQKGGFAYGYTF
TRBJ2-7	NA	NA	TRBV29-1	TGCAGCGTTGAAGTCACCGCCGAGCAGTACTTC	CSVEVTAEQYF
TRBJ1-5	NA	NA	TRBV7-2	TGTGCCAGCCCCTTCGGCGATCAGCCCCAGCATTTT	CASPFGDQPQHF